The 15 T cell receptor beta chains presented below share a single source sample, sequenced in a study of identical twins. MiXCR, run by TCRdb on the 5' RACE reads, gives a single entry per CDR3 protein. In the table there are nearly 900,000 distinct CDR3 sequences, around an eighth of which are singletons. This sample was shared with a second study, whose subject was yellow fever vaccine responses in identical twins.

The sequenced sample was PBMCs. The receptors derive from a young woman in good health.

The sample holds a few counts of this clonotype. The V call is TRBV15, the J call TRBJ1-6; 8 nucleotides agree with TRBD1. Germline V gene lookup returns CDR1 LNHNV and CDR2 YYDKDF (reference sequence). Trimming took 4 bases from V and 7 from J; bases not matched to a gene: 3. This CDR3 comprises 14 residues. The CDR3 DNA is TGTGCCACCAGCATGACAGGGGCAAATTCACCCCTCCACTTT. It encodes CATSMTGANSPLHF.

The CDR3 nucleotides read TGTGCCTCCAGGCCGGAACTAGCGGGAGGGAGCTCCTACAATGAGCAGTTCTTC. As protein: CASRPELAGGSSYNEQFF. The chain uses TRBV13 and TRBJ2-1, with 13 bases that match TRBD2. The V gene's germline CDR1 is PRHDT and CDR2 FYEKMQ (reference sequence). V was clipped by 11 bases and J by 0 bases; unmatched bases: 13. The CDR3 covers 18 residues.

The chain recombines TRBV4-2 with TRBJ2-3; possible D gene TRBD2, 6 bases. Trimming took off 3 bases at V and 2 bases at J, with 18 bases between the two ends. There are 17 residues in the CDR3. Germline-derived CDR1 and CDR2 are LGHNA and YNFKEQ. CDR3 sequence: CASSHSLSGAPTDTQYF. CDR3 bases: TGTGCCAGCAGCCATTCCCTTAGCGGAGCCCCCACAGATACGCAGTATTTT.

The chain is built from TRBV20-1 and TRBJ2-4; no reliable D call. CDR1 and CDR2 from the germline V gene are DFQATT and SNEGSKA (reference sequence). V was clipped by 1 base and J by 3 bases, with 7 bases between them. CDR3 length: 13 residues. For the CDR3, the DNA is TGCAGTGCTAGAGTAGCTGGCAAAAACATTCAGTACTTC. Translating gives CSARVAGKNIQYF.

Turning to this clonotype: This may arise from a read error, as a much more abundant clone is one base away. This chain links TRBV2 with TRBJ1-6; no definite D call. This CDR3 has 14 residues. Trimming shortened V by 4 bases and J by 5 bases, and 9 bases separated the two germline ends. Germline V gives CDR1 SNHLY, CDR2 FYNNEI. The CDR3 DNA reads TGTGCCAGCAGTGTACAGACAAATAATTCACCCCTCCACTTT. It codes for CASSVQTNNSPLHF.

CDR3 DNA sequence: TGTGCCAGCAGTGGGGGGGACGCCTACAATGAGCAGTTCTTC. Protein: CASSGGDAYNEQFF. The rearrangement links TRBV6-4 to TRBJ2-1; the D gene is possibly TRBD2 (6 bases). In germline, CDR1 is MRHNA, CDR2 SNTAGT. This CDR3 comprises 14 residues. V lost 4 bases to trimming and J lost 2 bases, with 9 bases between them.

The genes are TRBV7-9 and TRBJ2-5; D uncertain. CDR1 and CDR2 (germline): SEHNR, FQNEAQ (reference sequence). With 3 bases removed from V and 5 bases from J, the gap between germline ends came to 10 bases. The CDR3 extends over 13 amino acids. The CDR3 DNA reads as TGTGCCAGCAGCTTTTTTTCCGGGGAGACCCAGTACTTC. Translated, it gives CASSFFSGETQYF.

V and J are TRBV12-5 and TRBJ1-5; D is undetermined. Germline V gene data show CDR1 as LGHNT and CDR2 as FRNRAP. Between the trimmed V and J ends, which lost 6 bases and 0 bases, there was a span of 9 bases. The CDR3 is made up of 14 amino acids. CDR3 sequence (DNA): TGTGCTAGTGGGGGAGACGGTAGCAATCAGCCCCAGCATTTT. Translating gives CASGGDGSNQPQHF.

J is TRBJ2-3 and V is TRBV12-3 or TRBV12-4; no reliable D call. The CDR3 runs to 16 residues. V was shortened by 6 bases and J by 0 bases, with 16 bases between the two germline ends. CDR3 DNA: TGTGCCAGCAGCGCCCTCCGTGGGTATAGCACAGATACGCAGTATTTT. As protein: CASSALRGYSTDTQYF.

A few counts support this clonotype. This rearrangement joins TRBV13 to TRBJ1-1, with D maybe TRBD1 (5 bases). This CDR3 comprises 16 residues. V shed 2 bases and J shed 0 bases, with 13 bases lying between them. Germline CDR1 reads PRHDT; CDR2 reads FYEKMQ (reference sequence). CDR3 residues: CASSLRGTAMNTEAFF. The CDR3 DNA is TGTGCCAGCAGCTTACGTGGGACGGCCATGAACACTGAAGCTTTCTTT.

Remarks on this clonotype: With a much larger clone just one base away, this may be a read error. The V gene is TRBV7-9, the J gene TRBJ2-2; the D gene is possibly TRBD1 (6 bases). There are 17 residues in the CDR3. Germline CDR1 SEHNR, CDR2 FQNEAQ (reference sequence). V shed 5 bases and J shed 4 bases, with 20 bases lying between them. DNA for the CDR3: TGTGCCAGCAGCCAGGAACCGGACAGCTCGTCCACCGGGGAGCTGTTTTTT. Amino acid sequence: CASSQEPDSSSTGELFF.

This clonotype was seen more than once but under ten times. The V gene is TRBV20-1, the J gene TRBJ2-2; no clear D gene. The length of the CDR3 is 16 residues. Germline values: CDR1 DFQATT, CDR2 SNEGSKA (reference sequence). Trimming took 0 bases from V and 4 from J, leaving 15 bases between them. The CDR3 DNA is TGCAGTGCTAGAGACCCGGAGCTTTCGGGCACCGGGGAGCTGTTTTTT. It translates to CSARDPELSGTGELFF.

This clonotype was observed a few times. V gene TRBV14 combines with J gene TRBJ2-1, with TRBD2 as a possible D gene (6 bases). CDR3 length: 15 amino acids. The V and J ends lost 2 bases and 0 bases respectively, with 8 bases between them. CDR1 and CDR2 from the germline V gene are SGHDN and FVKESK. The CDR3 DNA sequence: TGTGCCAGCAGCCAAATAGCGGCCTCCTACAATGAGCAGTTCTTC. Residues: CASSQIAASYNEQFF.

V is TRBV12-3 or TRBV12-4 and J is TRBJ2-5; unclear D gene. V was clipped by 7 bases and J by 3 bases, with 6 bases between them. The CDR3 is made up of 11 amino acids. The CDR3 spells CASTQKETQYF. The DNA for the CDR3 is TGTGCCAGCACCCAAAAAGAGACCCAGTACTTC.

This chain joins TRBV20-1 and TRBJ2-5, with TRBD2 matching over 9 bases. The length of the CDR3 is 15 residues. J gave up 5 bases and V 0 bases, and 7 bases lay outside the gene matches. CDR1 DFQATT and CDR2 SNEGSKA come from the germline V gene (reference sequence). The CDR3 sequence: CSARELAGVLETQYF. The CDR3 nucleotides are TGCAGTGCTAGAGAATTAGCGGGAGTTTTGGAGACCCAGTACTTC.